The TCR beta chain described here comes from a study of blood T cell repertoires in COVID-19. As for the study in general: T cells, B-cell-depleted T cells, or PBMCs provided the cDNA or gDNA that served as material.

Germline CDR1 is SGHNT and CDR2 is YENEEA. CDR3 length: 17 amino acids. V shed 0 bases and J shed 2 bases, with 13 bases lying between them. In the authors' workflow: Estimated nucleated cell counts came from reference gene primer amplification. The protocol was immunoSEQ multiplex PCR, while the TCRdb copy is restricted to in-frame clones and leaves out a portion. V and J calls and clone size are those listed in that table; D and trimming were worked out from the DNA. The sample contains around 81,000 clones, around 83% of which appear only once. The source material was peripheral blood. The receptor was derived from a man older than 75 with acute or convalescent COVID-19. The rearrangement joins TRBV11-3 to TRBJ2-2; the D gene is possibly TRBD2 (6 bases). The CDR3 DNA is TGTGCCAGCAGCTTAGATTGGGAGGCCCGCAACACCGGGGAGCTGTTTTTT. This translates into CASSLDWEARNTGELFF.